The 21 T cell receptor beta chains listed next were all sequenced from one sample in a study of cytomegalovirus exposure and HLA in healthy donors. Using immunoSEQ multiplex PCR, the repertoire was profiled, and TCRdb retains in-frame clones only, with some absent. The top ten clones hold around 12% of a sample with hundreds of thousands of clones, 87% of them seen once. The source material was PBMCs. Source of these receptors: a young man in good health and CMV-seropositive.

This chain links TRBV4-3 with TRBJ2-7; D is possibly TRBD2 (7 bases). The CDR3 contains 17 residues. V lost 0 bases, J lost 6 bases, and 21 bases lay in between. CDR1 and CDR2 (germline): LGHNA, YSLEER. The CDR3 DNA is TGCGCCAGCAGCCAAGACCCTGGGGGGGCCGCCCTGGGCGAGCAGTACTTC. Residues: CASSQDPGGAALGEQYF.

The CDR3 spells CASSWRQGYYADTQYF. DNA for the CDR3: TGTGCCAGCAGCTGGAGACAGGGGTATTATGCAGATACGCAGTATTTT. The rearrangement joins TRBV7-9 to TRBJ2-3; 8 nucleotides match TRBD1. V was clipped by 4 bases and J by 4 bases; unmatched bases: 10. Germline V lookup: CDR1 SEHNR, CDR2 FQNEAQ (reference sequence). The CDR3 length is 16 residues.

This chain links TRBV1 with TRBJ2-1; the D call of TRBD2 is as the table states it, not checked on the DNA. TRBV1 is shown as a pseudogene. CDR3 length: 16 residues. CDR3 DNA: TGCACCAGCAGCCAAGCCGCCCTAGCGGGAGTTGATGAGCAGTTCTTC. It encodes CTSSQAALAGVDEQFF.

The chain uses TRBV19 and TRBJ1-1; D remains ambiguous. The V gene lost 6 bases and the J gene lost 1 base, with 9 bases spanning the gap. Germline-derived CDR1 and CDR2 are LNHDA and SQIVND (reference sequence). This CDR3 has 13 residues. CDR3 sequence (DNA): TGTGCCAGTAGACTTCGGAGGAACACTGAAGCTTTCTTT. This encodes CASRLRRNTEAFF.

As DNA, the CDR3 is TGTGCCAGCAGTTTCGAAGGACAGGGGCCCTACGAGCAGTACTTC. Amino acid sequence: CASSFEGQGPYEQYF. The chain employs TRBV27 and TRBJ2-7; 9 nucleotides align to TRBD1. V shed 3 bases, J shed 2 bases, and the junction held 5 bases outside the gene matches. The CDR3 contains 15 residues. CDR1 and CDR2 (germline): MNHEY, SMNVEV (reference sequence).

The table lists this clone with a few counts. The chain employs TRBV4-2 and TRBJ1-1, with D hard to call. V lost 1 base and J lost 1, with 4 bases in between. The CDR3 covers 13 residues. Germline-derived CDR1 and CDR2 are LGHNA and YNFKEQ. The CDR3 loop is CASSQGENTEAFF. For the CDR3, the DNA is TGTGCCAGCAGCCAAGGGGAGAACACTGAAGCTTTCTTT.

The chain links TRBV5-6 to TRBJ2-3, with no clear D. Germline-derived CDR1 and CDR2 are SGHDT and YYEEEE. V gave up 0 bases and J gave up 4 bases, with 9 bases separating them. The CDR3 is 14 amino acids. DNA of the CDR3: TGTGCCAGCAGCTTGGGAACGGACGCAGATACGCAGTATTTT. It is translated as CASSLGTDADTQYF.

The genes are TRBV10-3 and TRBJ2-2; no clear D gene. This CDR3 comprises 16 residues. Germline loops: CDR1 ENHRY, CDR2 SYGVKD. Trimming shortened V by 5 bases and J by 1 base, and 14 bases separated the two germline ends. The CDR3 reads CAISPQFVGNTGELFF. In DNA form, the CDR3 reads TGTGCCATCAGTCCCCAGTTTGTGGGGAACACCGGGGAGCTGTTTTTT.

To note about this clone: One junction end does not reproduce the germline sequence, and a read error may be involved. The chain uses TRBV19 and TRBJ1-1, with a tentative D call TRBD1 (5 bases). The CDR3 contains 16 residues. Germline CDR1 and CDR2: LNHDA and SQIVND (reference sequence). The CDR3 DNA sequence: TGTGCCAGTAGTTTAGAATGGGAGGGGCTGAACACTGAAGCTTTCTTT. This sequence encodes CASSLEWEGLNTEAFF.

The chain combines TRBV30 with TRBJ1-5; D unresolved. Germline values: CDR1 GTSNPN, CDR2 SVGIG (reference sequence). V was pared by 0 bases and J by 4 bases, with 10 bases between. The CDR3 runs 14 residues. The chain's CDR3 is CAWSVGQMNQPQHF. DNA for the CDR3: TGTGCCTGGAGTGTAGGGCAGATGAATCAGCCCCAGCATTTT.

The genes are TRBV14 and TRBJ1-1; D unresolved. Trimming pared 3 bases from V and 1 base from J, leaving 9 bases between. CDR3 length: 14 residues. Germline V gene sequence: CDR1 SGHDN, CDR2 FVKESK. CDR3 nucleotides: TGTGCCAGCAGCCATCGCGGAGCGAACACTGAAGCTTTCTTT. Translated: CASSHRGANTEAFF.

This clone has more than one count but fewer than ten. This rearrangement joins TRBV2 to TRBJ2-2; D is unresolved. The CDR3 consists of 11 residues. Between the trimmed V and J ends, which lost 5 bases and 6 bases, there was a span of 4 bases. Germline V gives CDR1 SNHLY, CDR2 FYNNEI. CDR3 loop: CASSTPGELFF. DNA for the CDR3: TGTGCCAGCAGTACGCCCGGGGAGCTGTTTTTT.

The chain has TRBV5-4 and TRBJ2-3, with D unclear. In germline, CDR1 is SGHNT, CDR2 YYREEE (reference sequence). Trimming took off 1 base at V and 4 bases at J, with 13 bases between the two ends. The CDR3 has 15 residues. The CDR3 nucleotides are TGTGCCAGCAGCTTGTCGTGGGGTGGGGCAGATACGCAGTATTTT. This encodes CASSLSWGGADTQYF.

This clone was counted only a few times. Other DNA sequences of this sample code for an identical CDR3. The chain combines TRBV5-1 with TRBJ2-7, with D possibly being TRBD1 (5 bases). From germline, CDR1 is SGHRS and CDR2 YFSETQ. Deletions cut 5 bases from V and 3 bases from J, with 9 bases between. This CDR3 is built from 12 residues. The CDR3 sequence is CASRGDSYEQYF. Here the CDR3 DNA reads TGCGCCAGCAGAGGGGATAGCTACGAGCAGTACTTC. Full variable domain (outside the CDR3, taken from reference TRBV5-1 and TRBJ2-7): KAGVTQTPRYLIKTRGQQVTLSCSPISGHRSVSWYQQTPGQGLQFLFEYFSETQRNKGNFPGRFSGRQFSNSRSEMNVSTLELGDSALYLCASRGDSYEQYFGPGTRLTVT.

The J gene is TRBJ2-2, the V gene TRBV6-5; unclear D gene. V dropped 1 base and J dropped 3 bases, with 12 bases sitting between them. This CDR3 spans 16 amino acids. Germline-derived CDR1 and CDR2 are MNHEY and SVGAGI. CDR3 DNA sequence: TGTGCCAGCAGTTACTTTGGGCAGGTCGACACCGGGGAGCTGTTTTTT. This sequence encodes CASSYFGQVDTGELFF.

The rearrangement uses TRBV30 and TRBJ2-3, with D unclear. The germline V gene has CDR1 GTSNPN and CDR2 SVGIG (reference sequence). V was cut by 5 bases and J by 0 bases, with 12 bases left in between. The CDR3 spans 14 residues. DNA of the CDR3: TGTGCCTGGCAGACTGGAACTAGCACAGATACGCAGTATTTT. This codes for CAWQTGTSTDTQYF.

The V gene is TRBV7-2, the J gene TRBJ1-5; no definite D call. Looked up from germline, CDR1 is SGHTA and CDR2 is FQGNSA. The CDR3 has 15 amino acids. Deletions cut 5 bases from V and 0 bases from J, with 11 bases between. The CDR3 DNA reads TGTGCCAGCAGCGTGGTAGGCGGTAGCAATCAGCCCCAGCATTTT. It yields the protein CASSVVGGSNQPQHF.

The V and J genes are TRBV6-5 and TRBJ2-2; no reliable D call. CDR1 and CDR2 (germline): MNHEY, SVGAGI. CDR3 size: 13 residues. With 4 bases removed from V and 3 bases from J, the gap between germline ends came to 6 bases. This CDR3 is CASSFHYTGELFF. CDR3 DNA: TGTGCCAGCAGTTTCCACTACACCGGGGAGCTGTTTTTT.

The gene calls are TRBV14 and TRBJ1-1, with D perhaps matching TRBD1 (6 bases). Trimming took 1 base from V and 5 from J, leaving 11 bases between them. CDR1 is SGHDN and CDR2 is FVKESK in the germline V gene. This CDR3 has 14 amino acids. The CDR3 region has the DNA TGTGCCAGCAGCCAAGGAGGGACAACGACTGAAGCTTTCTTT. Amino acids: CASSQGGTTTEAFF. The full variable domain, with the rest looked up from reference TRBV14 and TRBJ1-1, is EAGVTQFPSHSVIEKGQTVTLRCDPISGHDNLYWYRRVMGKEIKFLLHFVKESKQDESGMPNNRFLAERTGGTYSTLKVQPAELEDSGVYFCASSQGGTTTEAFFGQGTRLTVV.

V gene TRBV5-4 combines with J gene TRBJ2-3, with 10 bases lining up with TRBD2. Trimming took 0 bases from V and 0 from J; bases not matched to a gene: 4. The CDR3 is 17 amino acids. Germline V gene data show CDR1 as SGHNT and CDR2 as YYREEE (reference sequence). As DNA, the CDR3 is TGTGCCAGCAGCTTGGGACTAGCGGGCCCCAGCACAGATACGCAGTATTTT. This encodes CASSLGLAGPSTDTQYF.

The chain uses TRBV7-2 and TRBJ2-7, with 8 bases aligning to TRBD1. V was clipped by 8 bases and J by 4 bases; unmatched bases: 10. This CDR3 contains 14 residues. Looked up from germline, CDR1 is SGHTA and CDR2 is FQGNSA. This CDR3 reads CASGSRQGWYEQYF. In nucleotides, the CDR3 is TGTGCCAGCGGATCAAGACAGGGGTGGTACGAGCAGTACTTC. Combining the CDR3 with reference TRBV7-2 and TRBJ2-7 gives the whole variable domain GAGVSQSPSNKVTEKGKDVELRCDPISGHTALYWYRQSLGQGLEFLIYFQGNSAPDKSGLPSDRFSAERTGGSVSTLTIQRTQQEDSAVYLCASGSRQGWYEQYFGPGTRLTVT.